This T cell receptor beta chain was identified in a study of shared clonotypes between healthy human individuals. This clone occurred once. Its specificity is not known. Broader study findings: Researchers sampled blood only, noting tissue repertoires likely differ. Investigators expected sequencing depth to affect clonotype sharing among donors.

Execution of the assay was at deep level. Sequencing on ten immunoSEQ deep assay plates was performed for unsorted PBMC DNA. The protocol was immunoSEQ multiplex PCR, while the TCRdb copy is restricted to in-frame clones and leaves out a portion. The data show fewer than 550,000 clones, roughly 79% seen once. Per the germline V gene, CDR1 is LGHNT and CDR2 is FRNRAP. V shed 0 bases, J shed 3 bases, and the junction held 3 bases outside the gene matches. The CDR3 has 15 amino acids. The clonotype was recovered from a woman aged 40 to 49 in good health. Some clones in this sample may be carry-over from other donors' samples. The chain carries TRBV12-5 and TRBJ2-3; TRBD2 matches at 7 bases. Source material: PBMCs. The CDR3 loop is CASGLVRTRTDTQYF. The DNA for the CDR3 is TGTGCTAGTGGTTTGGTACGGACTAGGACAGATACGCAGTATTTT.